Listed here is a single T cell receptor (beta chain). Its antigen remains undetermined. The record has no base qualities; no much larger clone is one base away. TCRbeta CDR3 regions were amplified from genomic DNA using the immunoSEQ Assay, a bias-controlled multiplex PCR. The study's processing was this. Within the assay, amplification of reference gene primers was used to estimate how many nucleated cells each sample contained. To quantify the absolute abundance of each unique TCRbeta CDR3 rearrangement, sequence reads were collapsed and filtered. For each sample, productive Simpson clonality was calculated as the square root of Simpson's diversity index across productive rearrangements. The source is immuneACCESS, and TCRdb retained only in-frame sequences with V and J called. Part of the clones is not carried over; for the studies checked, unresolved V genes explain less than half of this, and the remainder is unexplained. That table furnishes V, J and clone size, whereas the DNA furnished D and trimming. A total of fewer than 250,000 clones appear in this sample, 92% of them only once. The ten largest clones add up to about 1.3% of the sample.

The source of the sample is a study of blood T cell repertoires in COVID-19 (dated by TCRdb to 2020 to 2022). At the level of the whole study: The collaborator samples originated in the United States, Italy and Spain and spanned the acute and convalescent phases of COVID-19. The material from the prospective study consisted of cDNA or gDNA derived from T cells, B-cell-depleted T cells, or PBMCs. The dataset comprised deeply sampled blood TCRbeta repertoires from subjects exposed to, actively infected with, or recovered from COVID-19. The repertoires were made available in a free public database intended to serve as a resource for research on the immune response to SARS-CoV-2. The samples were drawn from the first 160 participants of the ongoing ImmuneRACE study and from 950 to 1,500 subjects provided by 6 global collaborators. Sample metadata almost always included a de-identified subject ID, COVID-19 status, age in years and sex. Where available, HLA class I and class II types were taken from metadata supplied by the sample provider and were not determined by assay-based typing.

Here is what the overall study found, with its caveats: How much clinical and demographic metadata was included differed by source and by participant, and the metadata was provided uncurated.

Whole blood was collected in K2EDTA tubes by collaborating institutions according to the institutions' own protocols. For TCRbeta analysis, collaborator samples were shipped as frozen whole blood, as isolated PBMCs, or as DNA extracted from either sample type. This TCR was recovered from a man aged 25-40 years with acute or convalescent COVID-19. Sequencing input: peripheral blood.

The CDR3 protein sequence reads: CASSLRTGSGSPLHF. The DNA sequence is as follows: TGTGCCAGTAGTCTTCGGACAGGTTCTGGTTCACCCCTCCACTTT. The chain was built from TRBV19 and TRBJ1-6, with TRBD1 matching 7 junction bases. CDR1 and CDR2, per the germline V gene (reference sequence), are LNHDA and SQIVND. Trimming accounts for 5 bases at V and 9 bases at J, while the number of junction bases matched to no gene is 10. Taken from cysteine to phenylalanine, the CDR3 has 15 residues. The DNA shown is the 45-base CDR3, in frame from base 1.